This T cell receptor beta chain stems from a study of cytomegalovirus exposure and HLA in healthy donors. General study results and limits: The authors listed roughly 150 TCR beta chains as cytomegalovirus-associated. When a later analysis compared HLA-associated TCR beta chains with equally common others, the HLA-associated chains turned out to be more clonally expanded and to have lower generation probabilities.

The CDR3 loop spans 15 amino acids. Germline lookup yields CDR1 SNHLY and CDR2 FYNNEI. The V segment lost 8 bases and the J segment 4 bases; nucleotides outside the gene matches: 7. Researchers ran the PCR with 60 Vbeta and 13 Jbeta primers. Original analysis: Unique TCR beta chains totaled some 80 million in a later count, with approximately 11 million of them shared. TCRdb's table, derived via immunoSEQ multiplex PCR, lists solely in-frame clones and lacks some. V, J and clone size derive from that table, while D and trimming were established from the DNA sequence. The sample consists of roughly 200,000 clones, less than 90% of them appearing once. Healthy bone marrow donors made up the donor group. This clone was observed once. Its antigen is undetermined.

This chain links TRBV2 with TRBJ2-2; 10 bases line up with TRBD2. The sample was PBMCs. The sequence was collected from a man in his fifties in good health and CMV-seronegative. The DNA for the CDR3 is TGTGCCAGCTCTAGCGGGAGCTATGGCACCGGGGAGCTGTTTTTT. It yields the protein CASSSGSYGTGELFF.